This TCR beta chain originates from a study of CD8 T cells in Susac syndrome. This CDR3 has 15 amino acids. V lost 4 bases, J lost 10 bases, and 21 bases lay in between. From germline, CDR1 is SGDLS and CDR2 YYNGEE. A quantity of roughly 0.5 to 1 ug RNA underwent reverse transcription using random hexamers. A multiplex approach, immunoSEQ multiplex PCR, amplified TCR beta CDR3 across 54 Vbeta and 13 Jbeta. TCRdb re-called the immunoSEQ multiplex PCR reads with MiXCR, one entry per CDR3 protein. The sample yields some 300,000 distinct CDR3 sequences, 70% to 90% seen once. The chain carries TRBV9 and TRBJ2-4; D possibly matches TRBD1 or TRBD2 (7 bases each). The origin of this receptor is a human donor with multiple sclerosis. The sequenced sample consisted of CD8+ T cells from PBMCs. The CDR3 region has the DNA TGTGCCAGCAGCTCCAGAGGGGGGGCAGGGGGTATTCAGTACTTC. The encoded protein is CASSSRGGAGGIQYF.